This TCR beta chain was captured in a study of T-cell memory formation after mild COVID-19. This clonotype came up many times. Barcoded TCR alpha and TCR beta cDNA libraries with UMIs came from 5'RACE using constant-segment primers. TCRdb reprocessed the 5' RACE reads with MiXCR, giving one entry per CDR3 protein. The sample has 250,000 to 300,000 distinct CDR3 sequences, 15% to 20% seen once; the top ten hold 20% to 25%. This receptor was obtained from a man between 18 and 35 years old who had mild COVID-19 (a few samples of this study predate the infection). Cell type and time point are not known. The sample was PBMCs or a T cell subset sorted from them (not recorded which).

The CDR3 DNA is TGTGCCAGCAGCCCCCAGCGGACTAGCACAGATACGCAGTATTTT. Residues: CASSPQRTSTDTQYF. The genes are TRBV11-2 and TRBJ2-3; D is perhaps TRBD2 (5 bases). Germline V CDR1 and CDR2: SGHAT, FQNNGV. V was cut by 5 bases and J by 0 bases, with 12 bases left in between. The CDR3 loop spans 15 amino acids.